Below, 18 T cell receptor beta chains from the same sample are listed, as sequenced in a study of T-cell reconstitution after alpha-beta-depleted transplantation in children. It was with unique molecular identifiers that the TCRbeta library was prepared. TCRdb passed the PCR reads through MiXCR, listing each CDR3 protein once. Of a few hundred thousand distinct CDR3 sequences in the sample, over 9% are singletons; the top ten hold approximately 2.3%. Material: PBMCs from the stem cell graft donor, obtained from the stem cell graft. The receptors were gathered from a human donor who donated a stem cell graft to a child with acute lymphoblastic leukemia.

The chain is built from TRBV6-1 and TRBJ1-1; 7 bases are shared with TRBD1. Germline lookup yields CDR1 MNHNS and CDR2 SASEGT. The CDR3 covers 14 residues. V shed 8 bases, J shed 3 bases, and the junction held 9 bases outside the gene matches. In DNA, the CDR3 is TGTGCCAGCGCGAGACAGGGTTCGCACACTGAAGCTTTCTTT. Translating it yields CASARQGSHTEAFF.

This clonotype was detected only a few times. The CDR3, as DNA: TGTGCCAGCAGTTTTCGATTAGCGGGGCCGTCCTACAATGAGCAGTTCTTC. Translating gives CASSFRLAGPSYNEQFF. The chain is built from TRBV28 and TRBJ2-1; 8 bases match TRBD2. CDR1 and CDR2 (germline): MDHEN, SYDVKM. The CDR3 covers 17 residues. Germline trimming cut 3 bases from V and 1 base from J; bases unmatched to any gene: 8. Complete variable domain (other parts from reference TRBV28 and TRBJ2-1): DVKVTQSSRYLVKRTGEKVFLECVQDMDHENMFWYRQDPGLGLRLIYFSYDVKMKEKGDIPEGYSVSREKKERFSLILESASTNQTSMYLCASSFRLAGPSYNEQFFGPGTRLTVL.

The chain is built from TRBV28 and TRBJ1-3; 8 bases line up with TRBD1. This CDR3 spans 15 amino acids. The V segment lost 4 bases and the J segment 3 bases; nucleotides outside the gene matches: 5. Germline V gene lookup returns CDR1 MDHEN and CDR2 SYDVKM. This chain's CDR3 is CASSSADRGGNTIYF. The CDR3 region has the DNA TGTGCCAGCAGTTCCGCCGACAGGGGTGGAAACACCATATATTTT.

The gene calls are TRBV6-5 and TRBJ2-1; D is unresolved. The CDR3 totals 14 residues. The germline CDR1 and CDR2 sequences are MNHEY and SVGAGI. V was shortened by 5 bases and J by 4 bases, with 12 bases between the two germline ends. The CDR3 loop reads CASSTDGSYNEQFF. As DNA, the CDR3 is TGTGCCAGCAGTACGGACGGATCATACAATGAGCAGTTCTTC.

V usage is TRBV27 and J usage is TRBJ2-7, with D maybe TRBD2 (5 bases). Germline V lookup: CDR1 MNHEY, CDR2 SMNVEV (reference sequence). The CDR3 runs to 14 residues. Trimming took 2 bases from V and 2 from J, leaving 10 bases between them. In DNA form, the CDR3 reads TGTGCCAGCAGTTTAAGAGGGCAAGCCTACGAGCAGTACTTC. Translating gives CASSLRGQAYEQYF.

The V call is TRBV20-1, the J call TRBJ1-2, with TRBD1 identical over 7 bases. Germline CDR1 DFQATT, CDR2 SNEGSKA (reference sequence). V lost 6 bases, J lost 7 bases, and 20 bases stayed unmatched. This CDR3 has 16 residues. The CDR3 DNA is TGCAGTGCCCCTATCAGACAGGGAAACCCGAGGGGTGGCTACACCTTC. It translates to CSAPIRQGNPRGGYTF.

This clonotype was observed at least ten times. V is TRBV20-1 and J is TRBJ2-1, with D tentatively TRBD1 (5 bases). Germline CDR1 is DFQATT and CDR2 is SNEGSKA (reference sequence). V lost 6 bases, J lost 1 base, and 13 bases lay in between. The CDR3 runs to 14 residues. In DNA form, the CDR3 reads TGCAGTGCCACGCCAGGGAATTCCTACAATGAGCAGTTCTTC. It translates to CSATPGNSYNEQFF.

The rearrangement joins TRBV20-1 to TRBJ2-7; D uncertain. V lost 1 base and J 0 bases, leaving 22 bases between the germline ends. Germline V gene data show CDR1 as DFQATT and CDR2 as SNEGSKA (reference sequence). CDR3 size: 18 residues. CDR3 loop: CSARGGSGPYLISYEQYF. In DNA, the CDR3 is TGCAGTGCTAGAGGAGGATCGGGTCCGTATCTGATCTCCTACGAGCAGTACTTC.

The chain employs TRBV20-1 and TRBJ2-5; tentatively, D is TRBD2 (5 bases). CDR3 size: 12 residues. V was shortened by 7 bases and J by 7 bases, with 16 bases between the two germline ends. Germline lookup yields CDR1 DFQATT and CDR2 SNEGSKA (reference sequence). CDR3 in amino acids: CSVPAEGWTQYF. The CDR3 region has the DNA TGCAGTGTACCAGCGGAAGGGTGGACCCAGTACTTC.

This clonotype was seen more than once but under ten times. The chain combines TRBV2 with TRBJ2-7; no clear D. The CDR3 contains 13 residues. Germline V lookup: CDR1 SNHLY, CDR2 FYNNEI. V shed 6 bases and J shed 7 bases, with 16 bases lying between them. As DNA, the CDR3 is TGTGCCAGCAGCCCCCTGGCTAGTCGGGAGCAGTACTTC. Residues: CASSPLASREQYF. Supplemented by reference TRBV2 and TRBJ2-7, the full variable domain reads EPEVTQTPSHQVTQMGQEVILRCVPISNHLYFYWYRQILGQKVEFLVSFYNNEISEKSEIFDDQFSVERPDGSNFTLKIRSTKLEDSAMYFCASSPLASREQYFGPGTRLTVT.

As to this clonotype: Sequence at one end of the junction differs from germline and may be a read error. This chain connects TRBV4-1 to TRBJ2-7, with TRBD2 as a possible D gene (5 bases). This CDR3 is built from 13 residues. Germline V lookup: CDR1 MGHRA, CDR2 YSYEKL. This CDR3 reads CTSSPRVFDEQYF. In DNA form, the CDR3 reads TGCACCAGCAGCCCGAGGGTCTTCGACGAGCAGTACTTC.

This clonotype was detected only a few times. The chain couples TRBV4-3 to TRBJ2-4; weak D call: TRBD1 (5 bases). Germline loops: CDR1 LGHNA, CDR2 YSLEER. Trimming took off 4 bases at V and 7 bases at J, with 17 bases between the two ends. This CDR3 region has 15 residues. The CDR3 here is CASSPAQGIRNIQYF. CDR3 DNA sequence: TGCGCCAGCAGCCCAGCGCAGGGAATCCGGAACATTCAGTACTTC.

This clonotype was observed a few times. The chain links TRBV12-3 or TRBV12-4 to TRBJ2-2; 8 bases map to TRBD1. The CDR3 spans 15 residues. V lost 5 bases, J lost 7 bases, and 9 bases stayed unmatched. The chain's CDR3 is CASSPLTGAGGELFF. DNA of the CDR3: TGTGCCAGCAGTCCCCTGACAGGGGCGGGCGGGGAGCTGTTTTTT.

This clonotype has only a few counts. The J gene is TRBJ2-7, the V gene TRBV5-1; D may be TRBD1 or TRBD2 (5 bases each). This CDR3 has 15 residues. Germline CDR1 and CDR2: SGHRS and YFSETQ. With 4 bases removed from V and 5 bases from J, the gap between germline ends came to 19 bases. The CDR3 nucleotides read TGCGCCAGCAGCAACTTCTTCGGGGTGGGGGACGAGCAGTACTTC. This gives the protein CASSNFFGVGDEQYF.

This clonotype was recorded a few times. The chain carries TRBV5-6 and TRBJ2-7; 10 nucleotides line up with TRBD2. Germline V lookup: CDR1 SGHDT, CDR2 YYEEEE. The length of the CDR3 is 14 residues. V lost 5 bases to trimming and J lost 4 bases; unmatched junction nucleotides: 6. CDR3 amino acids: CASREAGGPYEQYF. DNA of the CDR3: TGTGCCAGCAGAGAAGCGGGAGGGCCGTACGAGCAGTACTTC.

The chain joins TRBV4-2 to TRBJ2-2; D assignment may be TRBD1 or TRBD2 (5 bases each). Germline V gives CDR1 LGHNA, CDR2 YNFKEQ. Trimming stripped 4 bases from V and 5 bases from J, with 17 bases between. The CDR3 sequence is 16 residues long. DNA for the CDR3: TGTGCCAGCAGCCTAGAGGGGCAGGTCGATACCGGGGAGCTGTTTTTT. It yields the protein CASSLEGQVDTGELFF.

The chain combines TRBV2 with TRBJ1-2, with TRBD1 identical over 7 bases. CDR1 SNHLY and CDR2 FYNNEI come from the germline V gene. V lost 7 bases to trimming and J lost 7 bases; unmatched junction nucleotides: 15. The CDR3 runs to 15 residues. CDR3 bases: TGTGCCAGCAAGAAGTCAGGGGGACTGGGGATTGGCTACACCTTC. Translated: CASKKSGGLGIGYTF.

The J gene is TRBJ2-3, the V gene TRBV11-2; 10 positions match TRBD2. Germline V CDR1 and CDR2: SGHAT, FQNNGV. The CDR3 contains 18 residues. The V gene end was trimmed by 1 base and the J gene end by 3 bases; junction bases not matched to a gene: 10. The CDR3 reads CASSLGRRAGGPTDTQYF. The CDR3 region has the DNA TGTGCCAGCAGCTTAGGAAGGAGAGCGGGAGGGCCGACAGATACGCAGTATTTT.